The 14 T cell receptor beta chains reported below all come from one sample, sequenced in a study of blood T cell repertoires in COVID-19. Measured with immunoSEQ multiplex PCR; TCRdb has only the in-frame clones, and not every one. The sample includes approximately 400,000 clones, 88% seen only once; the top ten take less than 1.5%. Sequencing was performed on PBMCs or T cells enriched from blood (not recorded which). Every receptor here comes from a woman under 30 who had recovered from COVID-19.

The chain has TRBV5-1 and TRBJ2-3; D call uncertain. The V and J ends lost 4 bases and 6 bases respectively, with 9 bases between them. From germline, CDR1 is SGHRS and CDR2 YFSETQ. The CDR3 has 12 amino acids. CDR3 in DNA: TGCGCCAGCAGCCCCGACTCGGATACGCAGTATTTT. As protein: CASSPDSDTQYF.

This rearrangement joins TRBV11-2 to TRBJ2-3; no clear D gene. Germline V gene data show CDR1 as SGHAT and CDR2 as FQNNGV. Trimming removed 1 base from V and 4 bases from J, with 18 bases in between. The CDR3 runs 17 residues. CDR3 nucleotide sequence: TGTGCCAGCAGCTTAGGGCGTTGGAGTAGCCGAGCAGATACGCAGTATTTT. Translating it yields CASSLGRWSSRADTQYF.

The J gene is TRBJ1-3, the V gene TRBV28; 8 bases match TRBD1. J was trimmed by 4 bases and V by 4 bases; bases with no gene match: 9. The germline V gene has CDR1 MDHEN and CDR2 SYDVKM. The CDR3 loop spans 16 amino acids. The CDR3 bases are TGTGCCAGCAGTTCCGCGACAGGGGTATACGGAAACACCATATATTTT. As protein: CASSSATGVYGNTIYF.

The chain carries TRBV9 and TRBJ2-7, with 9 bases that match TRBD1. The V and J ends lost 0 bases and 5 bases, in that order; junction bases with no gene match: 9. CDR1 SGDLS and CDR2 YYNGEE come from the germline V gene. This CDR3 region has 16 residues. The CDR3 region has the DNA TGTGCCAGCAGCGTAGGGGCCGGGACAGGGTGGGACGAGCAGTACTTC. This codes for CASSVGAGTGWDEQYF.

This clone was detected only once. The V and J genes are TRBV6-2 or TRBV6-3 and TRBJ1-6; perhaps TRBD1 as D (6 bases). The CDR3 has 16 amino acids. V was pared by 2 bases and J by 2 bases, with 10 bases between. The germline gives CDR1 MNHEY, CDR2 SVGEGT. CDR3 nucleotide sequence: TGTGCCAGCAGTTACGCCGGACAGACCTATAATTCACCCCTCCACTTT. It encodes CASSYAGQTYNSPLHF.

The J gene is TRBJ2-1, the V gene TRBV4-1, with TRBD2 matching over 9 bases. Trimming took 0 bases from V and 10 from J; bases not matched to a gene: 10. The germline gives CDR1 MGHRA, CDR2 YSYEKL. CDR3 length: 16 residues. CDR3 nucleotide sequence: TGCGCCAGCAGCCAAGATCGAGGCGGGGGGGCGAGCGAGCAGTTCTTC. As protein: CASSQDRGGGASEQFF.

The J gene is TRBJ2-2, the V gene TRBV9, with 8 bases that match TRBD1. V lost 0 bases, J lost 2 bases, and 6 bases stayed unmatched. Germline values: CDR1 SGDLS, CDR2 YYNGEE. CDR3 length: 17 residues. The CDR3 loop reads CASSVGFGQGNTGELFF. The CDR3 coding sequence is TGTGCCAGCAGCGTAGGATTTGGACAGGGAAACACCGGGGAGCTGTTTTTT.

The table lists this clone with a few counts. V usage is TRBV7-2 and J usage is TRBJ1-2, with 7 bases identical to TRBD1. Trimming removed 5 bases from V and 5 bases from J; junction bases left unmatched: 8. Germline CDR1 SGHTA, CDR2 FQGNSA. CDR3 length equals 14 residues. The CDR3, as DNA: TGTGCCAGCAGCCCCCAGGGGGTAGGGTATGGCTACACCTTC. The encoded protein is CASSPQGVGYGYTF.

Details on this clone: Other DNA sequences in this sample translate to the same CDR3. The chain recombines TRBV4-2 with TRBJ2-7; TRBD1 is a possible D gene (6 bases). V was shortened by 0 bases and J by 2 bases, with 23 bases between the two germline ends. This CDR3 region has 19 residues. Per germline, CDR1 LGHNA and CDR2 YNFKEQ. CDR3 loop: CASSQDPGPRSGVPYEQYF. The CDR3 coding sequence is TGTGCCAGCAGCCAAGATCCTGGTCCCCGCTCAGGGGTTCCCTACGAGCAGTACTTC.

This clone was recorded once. This sequence joins TRBV6-5 and TRBJ1-5; D uncertain. The V gene lost 4 bases and the J gene lost 0 bases, with 10 bases spanning the gap. The CDR3 is 15 amino acids. Germline assignment: CDR1 MNHEY and CDR2 SVGAGI. CDR3 protein: CASSSLPDSNQPQHF. In nucleotides, the CDR3 is TGTGCCAGCAGTTCGCTACCCGATAGCAATCAGCCCCAGCATTTT.

This chain links TRBV7-8 with TRBJ1-4; D perhaps matches TRBD1 (5 bases). This CDR3 is 15 amino acids long. With 5 bases removed from V and 2 bases from J, the gap between germline ends came to 12 bases. CDR1 is SGHVS and CDR2 is FQNEAQ in the germline V gene. Here the CDR3 DNA reads TGTGCCAGCAGCCCCGGTGGGGCCACTAATGAAAAACTGTTTTTT. This translates into CASSPGGATNEKLFF.

This clone turned up a few times. The V and J genes are TRBV6-5 and TRBJ1-1; 10 bases fit TRBD1. Germline assignment: CDR1 MNHEY and CDR2 SVGAGI. The trim removed 4 bases at V and 3 bases at J, leaving 5 bases unmatched. The CDR3 loop spans 15 amino acids. CDR3 in DNA: TGTGCCAGCAGTTCCGGGACAGGGGTGTACACTGAAGCTTTCTTT. Protein product: CASSSGTGVYTEAFF.

The sample holds one count of this clone. The chain joins TRBV5-1 to TRBJ1-2; the D gene is possibly TRBD1 (5 bases). This CDR3 is built from 13 residues. Trimming stripped 0 bases from V and 11 bases from J, with 14 bases between. The germline gives CDR1 SGHRS, CDR2 YFSETQ. The CDR3 region is CASSLGLPRGYTF. The CDR3 nucleotides are TGCGCCAGCAGCTTGGGACTGCCTCGGGGGTACACCTTC.

The genes are TRBV19 and TRBJ1-1; tentatively, D is TRBD1 (5 bases). Germline-derived CDR1 and CDR2 are LNHDA and SQIVND (reference sequence). V shed 6 bases and J shed 1 base, with 18 bases lying between them. The CDR3 extends over 16 amino acids. This CDR3 reads CASRTYGVQGNTEAFF. The CDR3 nucleotides read TGTGCCAGTAGGACGTATGGAGTTCAGGGGAACACTGAAGCTTTCTTT.